This TCR beta chain was captured in a study of post-analysis software for immune sequencing data. Tagging with unique molecular identifiers was a feature of the TCR beta cDNA libraries. TCRdb re-called the PCR reads through MiXCR, storing one row per CDR3 protein. The sample comprises a few hundred thousand distinct CDR3 sequences, approximately 31% of which are singletons, and about 6% rests with the top ten. This clonotype has just one count. The antigen is not known. The junction and the germline gene differ at one end; a read error may be behind it. Study conclusions and caveats: Patients carried several TRBV segments more frequently than controls did, and TRBV5-6, TRBV5-1 and TRBV20-1 were among them. Diversity measured as normalized Chao1 was significantly lower in multiple sclerosis patients than in controls.

The CDR3 runs to 15 residues. CDR1 SGHRS and CDR2 YFSETQ come from the germline V gene. The receptor was derived from a girl aged 2 to 17 with multiple sclerosis. This sequence joins TRBV5-1 and TRBJ1-5; D gene ambiguous. Material for sequencing was blood. As DNA, the CDR3 is TGCGCCAGCAGCCTGGAAGGATATAGCAATCGGCCCCAGCATTTT. Translated, it gives CASSLEGYSNRPQHF.